This TCR beta chain stems from a study of OX40 agonist ivuxolimab in advanced cancers. The overall study: The treatment was a fully human IgG2 OX40 agonist, ivuxolimab.

Remarks on this clone: Other DNA variants within this sample encode the same CDR3.

Libraries were prepared by immunoSEQ multiplex PCR; TCRdb keeps only in-frame clonotypes and omits some of them. Of about 69,000 clones in the sample, roughly nine tenths were seen once. Specimen: CD4+ or CD8+ T cells sorted from blood, collected in a trial of the OX40 agonist ivuxolimab. This sequence originates from an adult with an advanced solid tumor such as melanoma, head and neck, liver or kidney cancer.

CDR3 in DNA: TGTGCCAGCAGCGTAGGAGGAGGGGGCACAGATACGCAGTATTTT. This translates into CASSVGGGGTDTQYF. The gene calls are TRBV9 and TRBJ2-3; TRBD2 is a possible D gene (6 bases). The CDR3 has 15 amino acids. CDR1 SGDLS and CDR2 YYNGEE come from the germline V gene. Trimming removed 0 bases at V and 1 base at J, with 9 bases between.